These T cell receptor beta chains were read from a single sample in a study of monozygotic twins with inflammatory bowel disease. Reanalyzing the 5' RACE reads, TCRdb keeps one entry per CDR3 protein, without DNA. This sample's table reports about 160,000 distinct CDR3 sequences. The sequencing sample was made of blood. These receptors were taken from a human donor with ulcerative colitis or Crohn's disease, or a healthy co-twin of an affected twin (not recorded which). Each CDR3 is given with its conserved first and last residue.

len: 15
v_gene: TRBV20-1
j_gene: TRBJ2-7
CDR3aa: CSARAPGLAVLEQYF

len: 21
v_gene: TRBV4-1
j_gene: TRBJ2-5
CDR3aa: CASSTNLIGKDATGGQETQYF

len: 16
v_gene: TRBV4-1
j_gene: TRBJ2-1
CDR3aa: CASSQPGTSGRNEQFF

len: 16
v_gene: TRBV3-1
j_gene: TRBJ2-7
CDR3aa: CASSTNMGTGRNEQYF

len: 16
v_gene: TRBV11-3
j_gene: TRBJ2-1
CDR3aa: CASSRHGRAPTNEQFF

len: 15
v_gene: TRBV28
j_gene: TRBJ1-2
CDR3aa: CASSTGGGANYGYTF

len: 16
v_gene: TRBV7-3
j_gene: TRBJ2-2
CDR3aa: CASSYRTSGNTGELFF

len: 16
v_gene: TRBV4-2
j_gene: TRBJ1-3
CDR3aa: CASSQDGSPQRNTIYF

len: 15
v_gene: TRBV7-6
j_gene: TRBJ2-2
CDR3aa: CASSSRQMNTGELFF

len: 15
v_gene: TRBV5-1
j_gene: TRBJ2-5
CDR3aa: CASSKGGSRQETQYF

len: 16
v_gene: TRBV6-5
j_gene: TRBJ1-1
CDR3aa: CASSSRVRWGNTEAFF

len: 15
v_gene: TRBV28
j_gene: TRBJ2-1
CDR3aa: CASSWERGWDNEQFF

len: 15
v_gene: TRBV5-4
j_gene: TRBJ2-2
CDR3aa: CASSSGLGDTGELFF

len: 17
v_gene: TRBV6-1
j_gene: TRBJ2-6
CDR3aa: CASSRTGSFSGANVLTF

len: 15
v_gene: TRBV3-1
j_gene: TRBJ2-1
CDR3aa: CASSIRLPSYNEQFF

len: 14
v_gene: TRBV25-1
j_gene: TRBJ2-2
CDR3aa: CASKDRGGTGELFF

len: 16
v_gene: TRBV20-1
j_gene: TRBJ2-3
CDR3aa: CSARSAGLAGTDTQYF

len: 14
v_gene: TRBV6-5
j_gene: TRBJ2-7
CDR3aa: CASSYSRTDYEQYF

len: 14
v_gene: TRBV5-1
j_gene: TRBJ1-1
CDR3aa: CASSSSPLNTEAFF

len: 18
v_gene: TRBV14
j_gene: TRBJ2-2
CDR3aa: CASSQDPAGTALTGELFF

len: 16
v_gene: TRBV7-6
j_gene: TRBJ2-5
CDR3aa: CASSGRKYRDQETQYF

len: 16
v_gene: TRBV24-1
j_gene: TRBJ2-6
CDR3aa: CATSDTTSPAANVLTF

len: 13
v_gene: TRBV4-1
j_gene: TRBJ1-1
CDR3aa: CASSDSLNTEAFF

len: 17
v_gene: TRBV4-3
j_gene: TRBJ1-5
CDR3aa: CASSQDRGAYSNQPQHF

len: 14
v_gene: TRBV5-1
j_gene: TRBJ1-1
CDR3aa: CASSLGTLETEAFF

len: 15
v_gene: TRBV12-3/TRBV12-4
j_gene: TRBJ2-5
CDR3aa: CASSLRASGRETQYF

len: 15
v_gene: TRBV19
j_gene: TRBJ2-1
CDR3aa: CASSLTGVNYNEQFF

len: 16
v_gene: TRBV5-1
j_gene: TRBJ2-2
CDR3aa: CASSSSGGGFTGELFF

len: 17
v_gene: TRBV9
j_gene: TRBJ2-3
CDR3aa: CASSVDRVGSCTDTQYF

len: 16
v_gene: TRBV12-3/TRBV12-4
j_gene: TRBJ1-5
CDR3aa: CASSFTLLDSNQPQHF

len: 16
v_gene: TRBV28
j_gene: TRBJ2-7
CDR3aa: CASSRPGLPSSYEQYF

len: 16
v_gene: TRBV11-3
j_gene: TRBJ2-2
CDR3aa: CASSPPTGTGGGELFF

len: 12
v_gene: TRBV20-1
j_gene: TRBJ1-4
CDR3aa: CSASGRDEKLFF

len: 17
v_gene: TRBV11-2
j_gene: TRBJ2-1
CDR3aa: CASSLWLAGASYNEQFF

len: 14
v_gene: TRBV18
j_gene: TRBJ2-7
CDR3aa: CASSPLSGTGEQYF

len: 12
v_gene: TRBV5-5
j_gene: TRBJ2-3
CDR3aa: CASGTRTDTQYF

len: 16
v_gene: TRBV14
j_gene: TRBJ2-1
CDR3aa: CASSPLRLEGGNEQFF

len: 13
v_gene: TRBV7-2
j_gene: TRBJ2-2
CDR3aa: CASSLGYTGELFF

len: 17
v_gene: TRBV10-3
j_gene: TRBJ1-5
CDR3aa: CAISDNQGRVSNQPQHF

len: 14
v_gene: TRBV25-1
j_gene: TRBJ1-5
CDR3aa: CASSEFGSNQPQHF

len: 13
v_gene: TRBV5-5
j_gene: TRBJ1-1
CDR3aa: CASSFIQRAEAFF

len: 14
v_gene: TRBV10-2
j_gene: TRBJ1-4
CDR3aa: CASQVAPFGEKLFF

len: 16
v_gene: TRBV6-2/TRBV6-3
j_gene: TRBJ2-5
CDR3aa: CASSDPSWREGETQYF

len: 15
v_gene: TRBV7-8
j_gene: TRBJ2-1
CDR3aa: CASSLGPSSYNEQFF

len: 15
v_gene: TRBV30
j_gene: TRBJ2-7
CDR3aa: CAWSVQRGSSYEQYF

len: 16
v_gene: TRBV7-7
j_gene: TRBJ2-7
CDR3aa: CASSAPGLAGSYEQYF

len: 14
v_gene: TRBV14
j_gene: TRBJ2-1
CDR3aa: CASSQVRDYNEQFF

len: 14
v_gene: TRBV6-5
j_gene: TRBJ1-2
CDR3aa: CASSLRGQGNGYTF

len: 15
v_gene: TRBV11-2
j_gene: TRBJ1-2
CDR3aa: CASSLSARGNYGYTF

len: 13
v_gene: TRBV5-1
j_gene: TRBJ1-1
CDR3aa: CASSGVEGLVAFF